This T cell receptor beta chain was retrieved from a study of blood T cell repertoires in COVID-19. Turning to the study itself: COVID-19 samples collected from the United States, Italy and Spain covered acute and convalescent phases. T cells, B-cell-depleted T cells, or PBMCs supplied cDNA or gDNA.

This clone showed up just once. The length of the CDR3 is 14 residues. V gave up 5 bases and J gave up 3 bases, with 13 bases separating them. Germline CDR1 reads SEHNR; CDR2 reads FQNEAQ (reference sequence). Authors' methods: Reference gene primer amplification gave nucleated cell count estimates. Clones were read by immunoSEQ multiplex PCR, and TCRdb kept only the in-frame ones, dropping some. For V, J and clone size, that table is used; D and trimming come from the DNA. The sample lists approximately 450,000 clones, 85% to 90% seen once, with about 4.3% in the top ten. The chain links TRBV7-9 to TRBJ1-1; D ambiguous. The sequence was collected from a woman aged 25 to 39 with acute or convalescent COVID-19. The specimen sequenced was peripheral blood. CDR3 nucleotide sequence: TGTGCCAGCAGCCGAAATAGAGAATACACTGAAGCTTTCTTT. This sequence encodes CASSRNREYTEAFF.